This TCR beta chain was profiled in a study of cytomegalovirus exposure and HLA in healthy donors. The CDR3 sequence is 13 residues long. Trimming took 9 bases from V and 7 from J; bases not matched to a gene: 8. From germline, CDR1 is SEHNR and CDR2 FQNEAQ (reference sequence). Regarding this clone: As yet, its antigen is unknown.

Researchers ran the PCR with 60 Vbeta and 13 Jbeta primers. Using immunoSEQ multiplex PCR, the repertoire was profiled, and TCRdb retains in-frame clones only, with some absent. Seen here are 180,000 or so clones, roughly 82% observed once, and the top ten hold more than 1.5%. General observations from the study: Reports indicate that TCR beta sequences accurately predicted the HLA-A and HLA-B alleles of most subjects.

The sample was PBMCs. The TCR comes from a man between 35 and 55 years old in good health and CMV-seronegative. The chain links TRBV7-9 to TRBJ1-4, with 7 bases matching TRBD1. The CDR3 spells CASKQGYREKLFF. As DNA, the CDR3 is TGTGCCAGTAAACAGGGGTATCGTGAAAAACTGTTTTTT.